This T cell receptor beta chain was sequenced in a study of blood T cell repertoires in COVID-19. As for the study in general: From the United States, Italy and Spain came samples of acute and convalescent COVID-19. Nucleic acid was either cDNA or gDNA, and it came from T cells, B-cell-depleted T cells, or PBMCs.

As originally analysed: Amplified reference gene primers provided the basis for estimating nucleated cell counts. TCRdb keeps only in-frame clones here, not all; method: immunoSEQ multiplex PCR. V, J and clone size were drawn from that table, and D and trimming were deduced from the DNA. The sample records 250,000 to 400,000 clones, approximately 88% being singletons. CDR3 size: 16 residues. V shed 1 base, J shed 4 bases, and the junction held 6 bases outside the gene matches. Looked up from germline, CDR1 is SGHTA and CDR2 is FQGNSA. Recruited during active infection, patients (from Seattle) were subsequently followed longitudinally.

The sequenced sample consisted of peripheral blood. V is TRBV7-2 and J is TRBJ2-5; 10 bases are shared with TRBD2. The origin of this receptor is a young woman with COVID-19, enrolled during active disease. DNA for the CDR3: TGTGCCAGCAGCTTAGACGGGCTAGCGGGGGTAGAGACCCAGTACTTC. Translation gives CASSLDGLAGVETQYF.